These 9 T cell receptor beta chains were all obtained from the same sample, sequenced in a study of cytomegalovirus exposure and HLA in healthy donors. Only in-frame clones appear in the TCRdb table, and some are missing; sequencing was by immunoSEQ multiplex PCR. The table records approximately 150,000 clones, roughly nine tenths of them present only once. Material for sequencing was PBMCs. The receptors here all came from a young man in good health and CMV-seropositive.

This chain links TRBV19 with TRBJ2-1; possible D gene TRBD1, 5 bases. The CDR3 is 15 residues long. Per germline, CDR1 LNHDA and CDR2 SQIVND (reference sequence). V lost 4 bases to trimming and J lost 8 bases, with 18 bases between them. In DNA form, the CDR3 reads TGTGCCAGTAGTACCACCCCTACAGGTTCCGATGAGCAGTTCTTC. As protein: CASSTTPTGSDEQFF. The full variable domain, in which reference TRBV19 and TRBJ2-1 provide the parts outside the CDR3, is DGGITQSPKYLFRKEGQNVTLSCEQNLNHDAMYWYRQDPGQGLRLIYYSQIVNDFQKGDIAEGYSVSREKKESFPLTVTSAQKNPTAFYLCASSTTPTGSDEQFFGPGTRLTVL.

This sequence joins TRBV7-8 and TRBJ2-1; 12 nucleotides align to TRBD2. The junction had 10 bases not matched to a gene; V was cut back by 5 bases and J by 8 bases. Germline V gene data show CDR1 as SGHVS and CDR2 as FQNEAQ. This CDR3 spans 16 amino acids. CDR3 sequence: CASSEKASGRAYEQFF. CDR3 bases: TGTGCCAGCAGCGAGAAGGCTAGCGGGAGGGCCTATGAGCAGTTCTTC.

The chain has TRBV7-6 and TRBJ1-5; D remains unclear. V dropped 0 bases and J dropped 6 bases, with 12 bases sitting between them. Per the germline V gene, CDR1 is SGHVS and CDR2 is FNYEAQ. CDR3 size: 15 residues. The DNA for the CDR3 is TGTGCCAGCAGCTTAGCATCGGGGTCGCGTCAGCCCCAGCATTTT. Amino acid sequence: CASSLASGSRQPQHF.

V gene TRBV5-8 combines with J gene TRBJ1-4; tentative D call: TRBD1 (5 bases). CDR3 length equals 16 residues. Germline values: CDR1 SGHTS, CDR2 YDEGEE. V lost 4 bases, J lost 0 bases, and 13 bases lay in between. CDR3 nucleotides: TGTGCCAGCAGCGCGGGGGGGATTGCAACTAATGAAAAACTGTTTTTT. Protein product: CASSAGGIATNEKLFF.

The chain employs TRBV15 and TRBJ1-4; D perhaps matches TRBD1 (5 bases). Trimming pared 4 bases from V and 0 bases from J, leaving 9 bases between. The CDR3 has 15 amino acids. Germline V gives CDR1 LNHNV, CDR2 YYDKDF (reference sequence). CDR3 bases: TGTGCCACCAGCACAGCGGGGGCAACTAATGAAAAACTGTTTTTT. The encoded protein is CATSTAGATNEKLFF.

Here the CDR3 reads CASSFRQGRFQTEAFF. In DNA form, the CDR3 reads TGTGCCAGCAGTTTCAGACAGGGGAGGTTCCAGACTGAAGCTTTCTTT. V gene TRBV27 combines with J gene TRBJ1-1, with 8 bases lining up with TRBD1. CDR1 and CDR2 from the germline V gene are MNHEY and SMNVEV (reference sequence). V gave up 3 bases and J gave up 5 bases; unmatched junction bases: 11. The CDR3 is made up of 16 amino acids.

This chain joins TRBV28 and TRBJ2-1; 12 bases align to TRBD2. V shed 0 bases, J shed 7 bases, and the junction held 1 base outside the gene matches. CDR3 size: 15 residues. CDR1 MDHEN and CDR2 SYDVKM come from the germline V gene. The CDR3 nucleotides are TGTGCCAGCAGTTTATGGACTAGCGGGAGTAATGAGCAGTTCTTC. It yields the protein CASSLWTSGSNEQFF.

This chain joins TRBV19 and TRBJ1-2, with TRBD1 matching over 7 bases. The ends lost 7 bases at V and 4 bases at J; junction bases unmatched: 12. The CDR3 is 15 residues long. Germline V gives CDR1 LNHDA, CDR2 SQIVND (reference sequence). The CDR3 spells CASTQTGFNLYGYTF. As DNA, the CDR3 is TGTGCCAGTACCCAGACAGGGTTTAACCTCTATGGCTACACCTTC.

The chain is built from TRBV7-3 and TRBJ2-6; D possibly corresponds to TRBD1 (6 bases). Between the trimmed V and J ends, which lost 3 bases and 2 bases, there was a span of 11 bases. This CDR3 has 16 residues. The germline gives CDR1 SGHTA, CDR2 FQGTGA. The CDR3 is CASSFRGGTGANVLTF. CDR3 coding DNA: TGTGCCAGCAGCTTTCGAGGGGGAACTGGGGCCAACGTCCTGACTTTC.